These T cell receptor beta chains were read from a single sample in a study of cytomegalovirus exposure and HLA in healthy donors. TCRdb's copy holds only in-frame clones and misses some; the assay was immunoSEQ multiplex PCR. The sample contains approximately 140,000 clones, 78% of which appear only once. Sequenced sample: PBMCs. The receptors shown here come from a male donor in good health and CMV-seronegative. The CDR3 runs from the conserved cysteine through the conserved F or W. D genes are given only for firm matches. Only some rows state a clone size, as once, few, many or a class for expanded clones.

TRBD2 | TRBJ2-7 | few | TRBV7-9 | TGTGCCAGCAGCCTCGGGTCTAGCGGGTTCTACGAGCAGTACTTC | CASSLGSSGFYEQYF
TRBD2 | TRBJ2-2 | - | TRBV18 | TGTGCCAGCTCACCACTTAGCGGGAGTGCCGGGGAGCTGTTTTTT | CASSPLSGSAGELFF
- | TRBJ2-1 | - | TRBV30 | TGTGCCTTTGAGAGTAGAAATGAGCAGTTCTTC | CAFESRNEQFF
- | TRBJ1-2 | few | TRBV19 | TGTGCCAGTCGTCGGTATGGCTACACCTTC | CASRRYGYTF
TRBD1 | TRBJ1-2 | - | TRBV30 | TGTGCCGGAGAAGGACAAGGACAGGGGCTCTATGGCTACACCTTC | CAGEGQGQGLYGYTF
TRBD1 | TRBJ2-1 | - | TRBV9 | TGTGCCAGCAGCACACCGGACAGGGTGGGTGAGCAGTTCTTC | CASSTPDRVGEQFF
- | TRBJ2-3 | - | TRBV5-6 | TGTGCCAGCATTCAGATCGGACTTAGGGGGATAGATACGCAGTATTTT | CASIQIGLRGIDTQYF
- | TRBJ1-1 | - | TRBV15 | TGTGCCACCAGCAGAGGAGGGGGGGGAAACACTGAAGCTTTCTTT | CATSRGGGGNTEAFF
- | TRBJ2-7 | - | TRBV5-5 | TGTGCCAGCAGCTCCCAGTCTGGGAGTTACTCCTACGAGCAGTACTTC | CASSSQSGSYSYEQYF
TRBD2 | TRBJ2-7 | - | TRBV27 | TGTGCCAGCACCGGGCCGGGAGGACGCGAGCAGTACTTC | CASTGPGGREQYF
TRBD2 | TRBJ2-7 | - | TRBV10-3 | TGTGCCTTACCAACGGGGGGACGCTCCTACGAGCAGTACTTC | CALPTGGRSYEQYF
TRBD1 | TRBJ1-1 | - | TRBV5-1 | TGCGCCAGCAGCCTACCGACAGGGATGAACACTGAAGCTTTCTTT | CASSLPTGMNTEAFF
TRBD2 | TRBJ2-7 | once | TRBV5-1 | TGCGCCAGCAGTCAGCTAGCGGGGAACTACGAGCAGTACTTC | CASSQLAGNYEQYF
- | TRBJ1-1 | - | TRBV7-3 | TGTGCCAGCAGCTTATTCTCCGGGGGAATCGGTGAAGCTTTCTTT | CASSLFSGGIGEAFF
- | TRBJ2-7 | - | TRBV5-1 | TGCGCCAGCAGCTTGGATGCAGGGTTTGGCGAGCAGTACTTC | CASSLDAGFGEQYF
TRBD2 | TRBJ2-1 | - | TRBV12-5 | TGTGCTAGTGGTTCCGAGCGGGGATACAATGAGCAGTTCTTC | CASGSERGYNEQFF
- | TRBJ1-1 | - | TRBV6-5 | TGTGCCAGCAGTTACTCGTGGAGCACTGAAGCTTTCTTT | CASSYSWSTEAFF
TRBD2 | TRBJ2-5 | - | TRBV28 | TGTGCAACGAACCCCACAGCGGGAGGGGGAGAGACCCAGTACTTC | CATNPTAGGGETQYF
- | TRBJ1-6 | - | TRBV7-6 | TGTGCCAGCAGCTTAGTCGGCAGGGGCAGTAATTCACCCCTCCACTTT | CASSLVGRGSNSPLHF
- | TRBJ1-6 | - | TRBV6-1 | TGTGCCAGCAGTGGGATACAGAATTCACCCCTCCACTTT | CASSGIQNSPLHF
TRBD1 | TRBJ2-7 | - | TRBV6-5 | TGTGCCAGCCGAAATCCGGGACAGGGACGCTACGAGCAGTACTTC | CASRNPGQGRYEQYF
- | TRBJ1-4 | - | TRBV7-2 | TGTGCCAGCAGCTTCAGGTCGGCTGAAAAACTGTTTTTT | CASSFRSAEKLFF
TRBD1 | TRBJ2-7 | - | TRBV27 | TGTGCCAGCAGTTTGGACAGGGTCTACGAGCAGTACTTC | CASSLDRVYEQYF
- | TRBJ2-5 | - | TRBV15 | TGTGCCACCAGCAGAGAACTAACTGGCTTATACCAAGAGACCCAGTACTTC | CATSRELTGLYQETQYF
- | TRBJ1-5 | few | TRBV5-1 | TGCGCCAGCAGCCTGGGCGGGGGTCAGCCCCAGCATTTT | CASSLGGGQPQHF
- | TRBJ2-2 | once | TRBV19 | TGTGCCAGTAGTATATTACGGGGGGCCACCGGGGAGCTGTTTTTT | CASSILRGATGELFF
TRBD1 | TRBJ1-2 | - | TRBV12-5 | TGTGCTAGTGGTTTAGGGACAGGGGCCAACTATGGCTACACCTTC | CASGLGTGANYGYTF
TRBD1 | TRBJ1-5 | - | TRBV6-1 | TGTGCCAGCAGCTTGGACAGGGTTAGCTATCAGCCCCAGCATTTT | CASSLDRVSYQPQHF
TRBD1 | TRBJ1-2 | - | TRBV9 | TGTGCCAGCAGCCTGACAGGGGCAGATGGCTACACCTTC | CASSLTGADGYTF
TRBD2 | TRBJ2-5 | few | TRBV9 | TGTGCCAGCAGCGTAGCATCCGGGAGGGGGGGAGAGACCCAGTACTTC | CASSVASGRGGETQYF
- | TRBJ1-4 | - | TRBV19 | TGTGCCAGTAGACCAAACAGGGCAACTAATGAAAAACTGTTTTTT | CASRPNRATNEKLFF
- | TRBJ1-3 | once | TRBV6-6 | TGTGCCAGCAGTAGCGGTCTCTCGGCTGGGAACACCATATATTTT | CASSSGLSAGNTIYF
TRBD1 | TRBJ2-7 | - | TRBV7-9 | TGTGCCAGCAATACGGGAGGGACAGGGGACTACGAGCAGTACTTC | CASNTGGTGDYEQYF
- | TRBJ2-7 | - | TRBV20-1 | TGCAGTGCTAGGTTCCTTAACGAGCAGTACTTC | CSARFLNEQYF
- | TRBJ2-3 | - | TRBV5-6 | TGTGCCAGCAGTCAAGGGGGGGTCACAGATACGCAGTATTTT | CASSQGGVTDTQYF
- | TRBJ1-6 | - | TRBV18 | TGTGCCAGCTCCCCTGGACAGTTTAATTCACCCCTCCACTTT | CASSPGQFNSPLHF
TRBD1 | TRBJ1-5 | once | TRBV6-6 | TGTGCCGTTTCAGGGGGGAATCAGCCCCAGCATTTT | CAVSGGNQPQHF
- | TRBJ2-5 | - | TRBV19 | TGTGCCACAGGGTCGTCGGTGGCCCAGTACTTC | CATGSSVAQYF
TRBD2 | TRBJ2-2 | - | TRBV27 | TGTGCCAGCAGTCTCCCCCTAGCGGGGCGGTCCGGGGAGCTGTTTTTT | CASSLPLAGRSGELFF
- | TRBJ1-1 | - | TRBV7-8 | TGTGCCAGCAGCTTAGCGCTGGGCCGGAACACTGAAGCTTTCTTT | CASSLALGRNTEAFF
- | TRBJ2-7 | - | TRBV5-1 | TGCGCCAGCAGCTCGACGACAGTACCGACAATTTCCTACGAGCAGTACTTC | CASSSTTVPTISYEQYF
- | TRBJ1-5 | - | TRBV5-1 | TGCGCCAGCAGCCTGTCAGGGGCGAGCAATCAGCCCCAGCATTTT | CASSLSGASNQPQHF
TRBD1 | TRBJ1-1 | few | TRBV6-4 | TGTGCCAGCAGTGACACAGGGGTAGGGAACACTGAAGCTTTCTTT | CASSDTGVGNTEAFF
- | TRBJ2-7 | few | TRBV5-6 | TGTGCCAGCAGCTTATGGGGCAGGGTCGGTTACGAGCAGTACTTC | CASSLWGRVGYEQYF
TRBD1 | TRBJ1-6 | - | TRBV19 | TGTGCCAGTACCCCGGGACAGGGGAATTCACCCCTCCACTTT | CASTPGQGNSPLHF
- | TRBJ2-1 | - | TRBV18 | TGTGCCAGCACCGGGGGGCCGGGGGGCCTCTACAATGAGCAGTTCTTC | CASTGGPGGLYNEQFF
- | TRBJ1-2 | - | TRBV21-1 | TGTGCCAGCAGCAAAGGGGGAGGTCCCTATGGCTACACCTTC | CASSKGGGPYGYTF
- | TRBJ1-4 | few | TRBV4-1 | TGCGCCAGTTCAAACCCCCTTCGACAGAAAAAACTGTTTTTT | CASSNPLRQKKLFF
- | TRBJ1-2 | - | TRBV2 | TGTGCCAGCAGAGAGGGGACGGCGGGATATGGCTACACCTTC | CASREGTAGYGYTF
- | TRBJ2-7 | few | TRBV18 | TGTGCCAGCTCACCCGACAGCCGCGAGCAGTACTTC | CASSPDSREQYF
TRBD1 | TRBJ2-7 | - | TRBV6-5 | TGTGCCAGCAGTTACGCCGGACAGGGTTCCTACGAGCAGTACTTC | CASSYAGQGSYEQYF
- | TRBJ1-5 | few | TRBV25-1 | TGTGCCAGTACAGGGAATAGCAATCAGCCCCAGCATTTT | CASTGNSNQPQHF
TRBD2 | TRBJ2-2 | - | TRBV5-1 | TGCGCCAGCAGCAGCGCTAGCGGGAGAAACACCGGGGAGCTGTTTTTT | CASSSASGRNTGELFF
- | TRBJ1-1 | - | TRBV4-1 | TGCGCCAGCAGCCAACTCAGGGCGAACACTGAAGCTTTCTTT | CASSQLRANTEAFF